This T cell receptor (beta chain) was sequenced during a study of T cells in Graves' hyperthyroidism and ophthalmopathy. Worth noting for this clonotype: Antigen specificity is unknown.

Investigators excluded patients with uncontrolled infection, other autoimmune disease, pregnancy or lactation. Each diagnosis drew on symptoms, thyroxine, TRAb, thyroid ultrasound and orbital computed tomography findings. From germline, CDR1 is SGHTA and CDR2 FQGNSA. The CDR3 totals 16 residues. Trimming took 4 bases from V and 5 from J; bases not matched to a gene: 10. Findings and limits, study-wide: In simple terms, a model built on 13 V-J features told ophthalmopathy apart from stable hyperthyroidism.

From RNA transcripts, TCR beta CDR3 regions were amplified. Using the HTBI primer set, a first-round RT-PCR was run on the TCR CDR3. Each CDR3 protein is one row after TCRdb ran MiXCR on the multiplex PCR reads. The sample lists roughly 400,000 distinct CDR3 sequences, more than 20% occurring once. V and J are TRBV7-2 and TRBJ2-3; 9 positions match TRBD1. This receptor was taken from a man aged 50-59 years with Graves' hyperthyroidism. Sequencing was performed on blood. DNA for the CDR3: TGTGCCAGCAGCTCCTCCGGGACAGGGAGTTTAGATACGCAGTATTTT. Translating gives CASSSSGTGSLDTQYF.